This entry lists 9 T cell receptor beta chains sequenced from one sample in a study of cytomegalovirus exposure and HLA in healthy donors. PCR involved 60 Vbeta and 13 Jbeta primers. Libraries were prepared by immunoSEQ multiplex PCR; TCRdb keeps only in-frame clonotypes and omits some of them. The sample consists of some 190,000 clones, roughly 80% of them appearing once. Sample: PBMCs. All receptors come from a girl aged 5 to 17 in good health and CMV-seropositive.

The chain uses TRBV7-9 and TRBJ2-3, with 12 bases lining up with TRBD2. J gave up 3 bases and V 7 bases, and 5 bases lay outside the gene matches. The CDR3 is 15 amino acids. The germline V gene has CDR1 SEHNR and CDR2 FQNEAQ (reference sequence). CDR3 sequence: CASTLTSGGTDTQYF. The CDR3 coding sequence is TGTGCCAGCACCCTGACTAGCGGGGGTACAGATACGCAGTATTTT.

V usage is TRBV5-6 and J usage is TRBJ1-2; D is uncertain. Per the germline V gene, CDR1 is SGHDT and CDR2 is YYEEEE. The CDR3 runs to 14 residues. V was trimmed by 0 bases and J by 5 bases, leaving 11 bases between them. DNA for the CDR3: TGTGCCAGCAGCTTGGTGGGGAGCCAATATGGCTACACCTTC. It translates to CASSLVGSQYGYTF.

The V gene is TRBV29-1, the J gene TRBJ2-3; 10 nucleotides line up with TRBD2. With 0 bases clipped from V and 10 bases from J, the junction kept 13 bases outside the gene matches. Germline CDR1 and CDR2: SQVTM and ANQGSEA. The CDR3 extends over 16 amino acids. CDR3 region: CSVEETAGGPGWAQYF. CDR3 coding DNA: TGCAGCGTTGAAGAAACAGCGGGAGGGCCAGGGTGGGCGCAGTATTTT.

This clone was observed once. The chain has TRBV4-1 and TRBJ2-2, with TRBD2 matching over 7 bases. The CDR3 contains 17 residues. Trimming took 0 bases from V and 1 from J; bases not matched to a gene: 5. Germline CDR1 reads MGHRA; CDR2 reads YSYEKL. The DNA of the CDR3 is TGCGCCAGCAGCCAAGAGTCGGGCGGGAGGAACACCGGGGAGCTGTTTTTT. This sequence encodes CASSQESGGRNTGELFF.

On this clone itself: One end of the junction varies from germline; a read error may be responsible. The CDR3 protein is CASSRGTGGNQPQHF. CDR3 bases: TGCGCCAGCAGCCGCGGGACAGGGGGCAACCAGCCCCAGCATTTT. The chain is built from TRBV10-1 and TRBJ1-5, with 12 positions matching TRBD1. Germline V gene lookup returns CDR1 WNHNN and CDR2 SYGVQD (reference sequence). The CDR3 spans 15 residues.

This sequence joins TRBV28 and TRBJ2-2; 8 bases align to TRBD2. V dropped 8 bases and J dropped 5; count of bases not matched to a gene: 7. Germline V gene sequence: CDR1 MDHEN, CDR2 SYDVKM. The CDR3 sequence is 14 residues long. The CDR3, as DNA: TGTGCCAGCTGTAGCGGGATGGTGACCGGGGAGCTGTTTTTT. Translation: CASCSGMVTGELFF.

This clone occurred a few times. The rearrangement joins TRBV7-9 to TRBJ2-7; TRBD1 agrees at 7 bases. The CDR3 is 15 amino acids. The trim removed 5 bases at V and 4 bases at J, leaving 11 bases unmatched. Germline CDR1 is SEHNR and CDR2 is FQNEAQ (reference sequence). CDR3 nucleotide sequence: TGTGCCAGCAGCCCGACAGGGAATAGATTTTACGAGCAGTACTTC. Its translation: CASSPTGNRFYEQYF. Drawing the rest from reference TRBV7-9 and TRBJ2-7, the complete variable domain is DTGVSQNPRHKITKRGQNVTFRCDPISEHNRLYWYRQTLGQGPEFLTYFQNEAQLEKSRLLSDRFSAERPKGSFSTLEIQRTEQGDSAMYLCASSPTGNRFYEQYFGPGTRLTVT.

This rearrangement joins TRBV7-9 to TRBJ1-1; 7 bases are shared with TRBD1. This CDR3 comprises 12 residues. CDR1 is SEHNR and CDR2 is FQNEAQ in the germline V gene (reference sequence). Trimming took 8 bases from V and 8 from J; bases not matched to a gene: 8. The DNA for the CDR3 is TGTGCCAGCGCGGGACAGAATTACGAAGCTTTCTTT. It yields the protein CASAGQNYEAFF.

The genes are TRBV5-1 and TRBJ1-6; TRBD1 might be the D (5 bases). Germline CDR1 reads SGHRS; CDR2 reads YFSETQ. The CDR3 is 13 residues long. The V and J ends lost 3 bases and 7 bases respectively, with 8 bases between them. CDR3 loop: CASSSEGNSPLHF. CDR3 nucleotide sequence: TGCGCCAGCAGCTCGGAGGGGAATTCACCCCTCCACTTT.